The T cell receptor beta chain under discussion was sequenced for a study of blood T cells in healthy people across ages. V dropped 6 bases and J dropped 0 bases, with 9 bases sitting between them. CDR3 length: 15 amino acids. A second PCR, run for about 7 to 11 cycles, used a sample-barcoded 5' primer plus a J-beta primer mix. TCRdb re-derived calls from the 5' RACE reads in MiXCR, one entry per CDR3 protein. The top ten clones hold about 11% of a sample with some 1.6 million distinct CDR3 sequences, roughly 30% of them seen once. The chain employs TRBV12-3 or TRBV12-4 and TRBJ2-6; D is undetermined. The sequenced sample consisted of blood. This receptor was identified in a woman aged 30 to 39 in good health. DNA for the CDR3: TGTGCCAGCAGCCCAGCCCTCTCTGGGGCCAACGTCCTGACTTTC. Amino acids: CASSPALSGANVLTF.